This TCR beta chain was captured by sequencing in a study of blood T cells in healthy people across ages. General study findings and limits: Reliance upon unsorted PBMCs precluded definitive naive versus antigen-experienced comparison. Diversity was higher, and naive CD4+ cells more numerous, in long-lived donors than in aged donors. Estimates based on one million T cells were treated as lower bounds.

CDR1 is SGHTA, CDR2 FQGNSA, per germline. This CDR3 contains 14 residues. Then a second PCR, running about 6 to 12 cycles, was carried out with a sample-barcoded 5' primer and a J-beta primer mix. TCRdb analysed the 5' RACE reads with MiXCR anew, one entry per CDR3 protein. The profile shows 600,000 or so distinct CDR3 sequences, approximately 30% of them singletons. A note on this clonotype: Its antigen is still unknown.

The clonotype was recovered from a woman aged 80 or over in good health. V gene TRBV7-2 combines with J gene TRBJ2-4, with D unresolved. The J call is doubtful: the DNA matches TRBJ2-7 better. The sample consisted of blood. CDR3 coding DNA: TGTGCCAGCAGCTTAGACCTACTCGCTTACGAGCAGTACTTC. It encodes CASSLDLLAYEQYF.